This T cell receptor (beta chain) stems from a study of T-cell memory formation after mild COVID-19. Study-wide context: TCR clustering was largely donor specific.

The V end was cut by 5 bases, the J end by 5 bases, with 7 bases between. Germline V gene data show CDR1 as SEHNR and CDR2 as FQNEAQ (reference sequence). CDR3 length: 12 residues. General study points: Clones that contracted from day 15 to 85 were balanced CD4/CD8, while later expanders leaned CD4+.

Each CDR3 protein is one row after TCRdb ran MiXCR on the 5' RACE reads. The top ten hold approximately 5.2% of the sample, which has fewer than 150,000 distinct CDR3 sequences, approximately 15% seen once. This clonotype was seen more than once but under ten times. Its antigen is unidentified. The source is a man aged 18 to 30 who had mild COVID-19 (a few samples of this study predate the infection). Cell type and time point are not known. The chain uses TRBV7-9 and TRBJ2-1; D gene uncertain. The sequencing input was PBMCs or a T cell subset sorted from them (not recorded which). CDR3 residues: CASSRTNNEQFF. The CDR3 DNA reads TGTGCCAGCAGCCGGACGAACAATGAGCAGTTCTTC.